In this sample, the clone carrying this T cell receptor beta chain turned up once. Its specificity is unknown. V was pared by 5 bases and J by 0 bases, with 7 bases between. The CDR3 consists of 13 residues. CDR1 is LNHDA and CDR2 is SQIVND in the germline V gene (reference sequence). This entry comes from a study of cytomegalovirus exposure and HLA in healthy donors. TCRdb keeps only in-frame clones here, not all; method: immunoSEQ multiplex PCR. The repertoire holds about 110,000 clones, with about 85% as singletons. Study outcomes and limitations: Reportedly, diagnosis of cytomegalovirus status by the classifier showed high specificity and sensitivity. The CMV antigen specificity of a few CMV-associated chains was confirmed through in vitro analysis. Many donors shared some public TCRs, even though most TCR sequences were rare.

This sequence originates from a woman between 18 and 29 years old in good health and CMV-seropositive. Sequenced sample: PBMCs. The chain combines TRBV19 with TRBJ1-1, with D uncertain. In nucleotides, the CDR3 is TGTGCCAGTAGTGAGTTAATGAACACTGAAGCTTTCTTT. It translates to CASSELMNTEAFF.